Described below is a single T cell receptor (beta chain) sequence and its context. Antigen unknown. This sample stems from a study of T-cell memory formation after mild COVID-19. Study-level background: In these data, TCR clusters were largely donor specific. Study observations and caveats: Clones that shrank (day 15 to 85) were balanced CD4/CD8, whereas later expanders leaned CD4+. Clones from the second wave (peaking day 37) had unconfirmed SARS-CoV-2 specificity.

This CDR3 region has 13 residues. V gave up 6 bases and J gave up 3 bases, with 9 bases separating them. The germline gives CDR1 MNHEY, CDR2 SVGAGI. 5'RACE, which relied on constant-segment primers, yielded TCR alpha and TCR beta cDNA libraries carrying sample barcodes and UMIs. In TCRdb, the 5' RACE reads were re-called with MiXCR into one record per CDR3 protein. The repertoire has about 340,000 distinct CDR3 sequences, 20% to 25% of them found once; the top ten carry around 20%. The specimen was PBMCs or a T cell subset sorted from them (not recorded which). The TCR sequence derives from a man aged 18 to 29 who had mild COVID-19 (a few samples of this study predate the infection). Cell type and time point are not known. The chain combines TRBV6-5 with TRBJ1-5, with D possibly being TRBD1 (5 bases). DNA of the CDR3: TGTGCCAGCAGCGACAGCCTCAATCAGCCCCAGCATTTT. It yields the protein CASSDSLNQPQHF.